The entry below gives a single T cell receptor (beta chain) sequence along with its context. This sample was taken from a study of PD-L1 blockade in urothelial cancer. The wider study: Researchers looked at the blood 3 weeks (second dose) and 6 weeks after treatment began. The median T cell count in blood samples was 141,255.

TCRdb's copy holds only in-frame clones and misses some; the assay was immunoSEQ multiplex PCR. The data hold about 91,000 clones, with less than 85% observed a single time. The sample's time point: peripheral blood 6 weeks after treatment start. There were between 1 and 8 samples from each patient, taken pretreatment and on-treatment. Germline assignment: CDR1 SGHRS and CDR2 YFSETQ. This CDR3 has 16 amino acids. J lost 6 bases, V lost 4 bases, and 5 bases had no gene match. The chain couples TRBV5-1 to TRBJ2-3; 16 bases line up with TRBD2. The sample here was PBMCs, taken around atezolizumab (anti-PD-L1) treatment. The sequence was obtained from a man between 65 and 85 years old with urothelial cancer. Here the CDR3 reads CASSTGLAGGMDTQYF. The CDR3 nucleotides read TGCGCCAGCAGCACGGGACTAGCGGGGGGGATGGATACGCAGTATTTT.